This T cell receptor (beta chain) was recorded in a study of T cell clonality in common variable immunodeficiency (dated by TCRdb to about 2015). Paper-wide results and their limitations: Differences among patients in the CVID cohort limited the correlations between repertoire features and clinical complications. Compared with healthy controls, CVID subjects showed increased TCRbeta clonality (t-test p = 0.018), a feature most characteristic of about a third of subjects. CVID TCRbeta sequences reportedly showed fewer deletions and N-nucleotide insertions and lacked highly modified clones with 13 or more V deletions. Even though DNA input was equal, the average per sample came to some 82,000 unique sequences for controls compared with some 29,000 for CVID samples. The authors noted that sequencing repertoires of T cell subpopulations would be needed to clarify what caused the increased clonality in CVID. Healthy controls shared more TCRbeta clones with each other than CVID subjects shared among themselves (p < 0.0001).

Most CVID patients and most healthy controls were of Caucasian heritage. Heparinized peripheral whole blood samples of about 5 to 8 ml were collected from each donor. Genomic DNA from adults with common variable immune deficiency (CVID) and from healthy adult controls was the source for sequencing TCRbeta CDR3 repertoires. A total of some 22 healthy adult volunteers (around 12 female and about 10 male; age range roughly 20 to 66 years, mean age about 32) were included in the control group. Diluted blood was subjected to density centrifugation over Hypaque 1077 or Ficoll-Paque for isolation of peripheral blood mononuclear cells. Genomic DNA was extracted from unsorted mononuclear cells by Qiagen column purification or by a centrifugation-based method. In its sample, this clone was seen a few times. No antigen is known for it. The CDR3 is cut off 3 residues early in the read; its end comes from the germline J gene.

Sequences SEHNR (CDR1) and FQNEAQ (CDR2) are obtained from the germline V gene (reference sequence). The CDR3 measures 15 amino acids from cysteine to phenylalanine. The DNA covers only part of the CDR3, 36 bases in frame from base 1. Relative to germline, V is 0 bases shorter and J is 5 bases shorter, with 13 bases between their ends. For sequencing input, CVID and control samples contributed equivalent amounts of genomic DNA. For every sample, a 60 bp segment covering the rearranged TCRbeta CDR3 region was amplified and then sequenced. The immunoSEQ assay, a bias-corrected multiplex PCR combined with high-throughput sequencing, was used for TCRbeta amplification. Per the original workflow: Every unique nucleotide sequence counted as a clone and was annotated with V, D and J genes, copy number and frequency. Sequences were labeled productive if in frame, and non-productive if out of frame or containing stop codons. As previously described, clonality was calculated on the basis of Shannon's entropy. The predicted amino acid sequences of productive clones were used to derive the mean CDR3 Kyte-Doolittle hydropathy. Using the R hclust function, scaled V gene usage was clustered hierarchically with Manhattan distance and complete linkage. To assess clone sharing by CDR3 amino acid sequence, 12 repertoires per group were resampled over 100 rounds. The repertoires were searched for around 65 published EBV-specific and roughly 240 published CMV-specific TCRbeta sequences. A couple of CVID samples yielding fewer than 10,000 sequences were excluded from analysis, leaving more than 35 CVID repertoires. TCRdb mirrors the immuneACCESS table, restricted to in-frame sequences. Some clones are absent from its copies; in checked studies, under half trace to an unresolved V gene, and the reason for the others is unknown. D and trimming were read from the DNA, whereas the V and J calls and clone size are those reported in that table. This sample includes about 35,000 clones, and none of them was observed just once. Under 4.5% of the sample is in the top ten clones.

Sequencing used peripheral blood mononuclear cells. The chain employs TRBV7-9 and TRBJ1-1; TRBD1 is perhaps the D gene, given 5 matching bases. The receptor was derived from a person aged 18 to 75 in good health. The CDR3 reads CASSLAGGGWTEAFF. The sequenced part of the CDR3 DNA is TGTGCCAGCAGCTTAGCGGGGGGGGGTTGGACTGAA.